These 7 T cell receptor beta chains share one sample of origin, sequenced in a study of shared clonotypes between healthy human individuals. Repertoires were generated with immunoSEQ multiplex PCR, while TCRdb's copy carries only in-frame clones and drops some. The sample consists of approximately 740,000 clones, approximately 79% of them appearing once. Sequenced sample: memory CD4+ T cells sorted from blood. Documented subset: CD45RA-negative fraction. These receptors were taken from a woman aged 25-40 years in good health.

This clone has just a few counts. The chain employs TRBV19 and TRBJ2-7, with TRBD1 as a possible D gene (5 bases). Trimming removed 2 bases from V and 4 bases from J, with 15 bases in between. The length of the CDR3 is 15 residues. CDR1 is LNHDA and CDR2 is SQIVND in the germline V gene (reference sequence). This chain's CDR3 is CASSIKGASGYEQYF. The CDR3 nucleotides read TGTGCCAGTAGTATAAAGGGTGCATCAGGGTACGAGCAGTACTTC.

This rearrangement joins TRBV28 to TRBJ2-7; D tentatively fits TRBD1 or TRBD2 (5 bases each). There are 19 residues in the CDR3. Germline V CDR1 and CDR2: MDHEN, SYDVKM. Trimming took 6 bases from V and 7 from J, leaving 34 bases between them. The CDR3 DNA follows: TGTGCCAGCAGCCCGCCTTGGGGTGATGGTTGGGGGTTGGGCGGTGAGCAGTACTTC. This codes for CASSPPWGDGWGLGGEQYF. Full variable domain (rest looked up from reference TRBV28 and TRBJ2-7): DVKVTQSSRYLVKRTGEKVFLECVQDMDHENMFWYRQDPGLGLRLIYFSYDVKMKEKGDIPEGYSVSREKKERFSLILESASTNQTSMYLCASSPPWGDGWGLGGEQYFGPGTRLTVT.

This clone occurred many times. The chain recombines TRBV11-1 with TRBJ2-7, with 7 positions matching TRBD2. The CDR3 sequence is 17 residues long. Germline-derived CDR1 and CDR2 are SGHAT and FQDESV (reference sequence). The J segment lost 7 bases and the V segment lost 2 bases, leaving 17 bases of the junction unmatched. The CDR3 sequence is CASSLLRELTYTMEQYF. CDR3 nucleotides: TGTGCCAGCAGCTTACTGCGGGAGTTAACCTATACTATGGAGCAGTACTTC.

This clone was detected a few times. The V call is TRBV2, the J call TRBJ1-5; the D is unclear. The CDR3 covers 13 residues. The V end lost 8 bases, the J end lost 0 bases, and 8 bases lay between the germline ends. Germline CDR1 SNHLY, CDR2 FYNNEI. CDR3: CASRGNSNQPQHF. The CDR3 DNA sequence: TGTGCCAGCCGAGGAAATAGCAATCAGCCCCAGCATTTT. Supplemented by reference TRBV2 and TRBJ1-5, the full variable domain reads EPEVTQTPSHQVTQMGQEVILRCVPISNHLYFYWYRQILGQKVEFLVSFYNNEISEKSEIFDDQFSVERPDGSNFTLKIRSTKLEDSAMYFCASRGNSNQPQHFGDGTRLSIL.

This chain connects TRBV25-1 to TRBJ2-5; no reliable D call. Trimming left V 4 bases short and J 1 base short, with 13 bases between. This CDR3 has 15 residues. The germline V gene encodes CDR1 MGHDK and CDR2 SYGVNS. DNA of the CDR3: TGTGCCAGCAGTGGTAAAGGCCTTATCCAAGAGACCCAGTACTTC. The encoded protein is CASSGKGLIQETQYF.

This chain uses TRBV19 with TRBJ2-5, with a tentative D call TRBD1 (6 bases). The CDR3 is 14 amino acids. Trimming took 5 bases from V and 5 from J, leaving 15 bases between them. Per the germline V gene, CDR1 is LNHDA and CDR2 is SQIVND (reference sequence). CDR3 DNA: TGTGCCAGTAGTTGGCAGGGGCGCGTGGAGACCCAGTACTTC. Its protein is CASSWQGRVETQYF.

Regarding this clone: This same CDR3 is encoded by further DNA sequences in the sample. V and J are TRBV7-3 and TRBJ2-3, with 13 bases fitting TRBD2. J was trimmed by 4 bases and V by 5 bases; bases with no gene match: 3. CDR3 length: 15 amino acids. Germline assignment: CDR1 SGHTA and CDR2 FQGTGA. The CDR3 DNA reads as TGTGCCAGCAGCCGGACTAGCGGGAGCTCAGATACGCAGTATTTT. Translation: CASSRTSGSSDTQYF.